The entry below describes one TCR beta chain. The PCR used 60 Vbeta and 13 Jbeta primers. Assay used: immunoSEQ multiplex PCR; TCRdb lists only in-frame clones, some missing. The data hold some 250,000 clones, with 70% to 90% observed a single time. This entry belongs to a study of cytomegalovirus exposure and HLA in healthy donors. Germline V CDR1 and CDR2: MDHEN, SYDVKM. The CDR3 sequence is 19 residues long. With 5 bases removed from V and 0 bases from J, the gap between germline ends came to 23 bases. The J gene is TRBJ2-1, the V gene TRBV28; the D is unclear. This receptor was obtained from a woman aged 55-70 years in good health and CMV-seropositive. Sequencing was carried out using PBMCs. Here the CDR3 DNA reads TGTGCCAGCAGTGCAGCCGGCGGTTTGCCCGAGAGCTCCTACAATGAGCAGTTCTTC. This translates into CASSAAGGLPESSYNEQFF.